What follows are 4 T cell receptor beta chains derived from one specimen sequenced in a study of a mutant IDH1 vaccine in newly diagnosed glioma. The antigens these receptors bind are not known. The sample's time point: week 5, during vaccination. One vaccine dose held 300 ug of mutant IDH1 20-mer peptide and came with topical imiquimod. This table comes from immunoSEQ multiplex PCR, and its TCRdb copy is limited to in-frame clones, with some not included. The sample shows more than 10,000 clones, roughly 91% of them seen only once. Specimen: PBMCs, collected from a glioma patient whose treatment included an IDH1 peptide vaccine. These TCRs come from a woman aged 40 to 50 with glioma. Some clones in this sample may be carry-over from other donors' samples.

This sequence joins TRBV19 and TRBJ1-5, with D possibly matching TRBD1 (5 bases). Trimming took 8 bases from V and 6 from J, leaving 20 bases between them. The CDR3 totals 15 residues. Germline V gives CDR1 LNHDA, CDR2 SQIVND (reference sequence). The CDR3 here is CASRLTWDRAQPQHF. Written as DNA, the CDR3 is TGTGCCAGTCGCCTGACCTGGGACCGGGCTCAGCCCCAGCATTTT. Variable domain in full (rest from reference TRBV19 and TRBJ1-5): DGGITQSPKYLFRKEGQNVTLSCEQNLNHDAMYWYRQDPGQGLRLIYYSQIVNDFQKGDIAEGYSVSREKKESFPLTVTSAQKNPTAFYLCASRLTWDRAQPQHFGDGTRLSIL.

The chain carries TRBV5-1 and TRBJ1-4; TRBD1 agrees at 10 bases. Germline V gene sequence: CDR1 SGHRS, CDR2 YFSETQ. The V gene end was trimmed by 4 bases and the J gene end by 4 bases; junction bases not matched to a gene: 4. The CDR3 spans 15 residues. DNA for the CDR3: TGCGCCAGCAGCGCCGGACAGGGGGGTAATGAAAAACTGTTTTTT. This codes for CASSAGQGGNEKLFF.

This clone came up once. CDR3 sequence reads: CASSLAGDWVGETQYF. The CDR3 nucleotides read TGTGCCAGCTCACTAGCGGGAGACTGGGTTGGAGAGACCCAGTACTTC. V and J are TRBV27 and TRBJ2-5, with 11 bases fitting TRBD2. The V segment lost 8 bases and the J segment 4 bases; nucleotides outside the gene matches: 12. The CDR3 runs to 16 residues. Germline values: CDR1 MNHEY, CDR2 SMNVEV (reference sequence).

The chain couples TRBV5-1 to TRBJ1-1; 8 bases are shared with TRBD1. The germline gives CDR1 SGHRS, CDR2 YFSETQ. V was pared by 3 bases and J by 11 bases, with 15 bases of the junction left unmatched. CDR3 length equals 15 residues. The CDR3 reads CASSSSGGGGVGAFF. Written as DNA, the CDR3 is TGCGCCAGCAGCTCGTCAGGGGGCGGTGGTGTTGGTGCTTTCTTT.